These 30 T cell receptor beta chains originate from one sample sequenced in a study of identical twins. Each CDR3 protein gets one entry after TCRdb re-called the 5' RACE reads with MiXCR. The profile shows 400,000 to 550,000 distinct CDR3 sequences, approximately 14% of them singletons. In addition, the sample was reused for a study of yellow fever vaccine responses in identical twins.

Sequences were obtained from CD4+ T cells sorted from blood. All receptors derive from a woman between 18 and 30 years old in good health.

This sequence joins TRBV7-2 and TRBJ2-7; D is ambiguous. This CDR3 comprises 15 residues. Germline loops: CDR1 SGHTA, CDR2 FQGNSA. Trimming removed 1 base from V and 6 bases from J, with 16 bases in between. CDR3 amino acids: CASSLGVGSLSEQYF. The CDR3 nucleotides read TGTGCCAGCAGCTTAGGGGTAGGGTCCTTGAGCGAGCAGTACTTC.

V gene TRBV6-5 combines with J gene TRBJ1-1; D not resolved. Trimming removed 10 bases from V and 1 base from J, with 10 bases in between. This CDR3 region has 12 residues. CDR1 and CDR2 (germline): MNHEY, SVGAGI. CDR3 DNA: TGTGCCACCTCCTCAGGGAACACTGAAGCTTTCTTT. This translates into CATSSGNTEAFF.

The chain links TRBV6-5 to TRBJ2-3; the D call may be TRBD1 or TRBD2 (7 bases each). The germline V and J ends were trimmed by 2 bases and 6 bases, with 15 bases remaining between them. The CDR3 loop spans 15 amino acids. Per the germline V gene, CDR1 is MNHEY and CDR2 is SVGAGI. This CDR3 reads CASSYRGGGGDTQYF. CDR3 nucleotide sequence: TGTGCCAGCAGTTACCGGGGAGGGGGCGGGGATACGCAGTATTTT.

This clonotype has just a few counts. The chain carries TRBV6-2 or TRBV6-3 and TRBJ2-7; weak D call: TRBD2 (6 bases). Germline CDR1 and CDR2: MNHEY and SVGEGT. There are 13 residues in the CDR3. The ends were cut back, 2 bases at V and 7 bases at J, with 12 bases in the middle. The CDR3 DNA follows: TGTGCCAGCAGTTACGGCGGGGCTCGGGAGCAGTACTTC. Translation: CASSYGGAREQYF.

This CDR3 reads CSVGLLAGGYNEQFF. The CDR3 nucleotides are TGCAGCGTTGGGTTACTAGCGGGGGGCTACAATGAGCAGTTCTTC. The chain couples TRBV29-1 to TRBJ2-1; 12 nucleotides align to TRBD2. The CDR3 extends over 15 amino acids. Germline V gives CDR1 SQVTM, CDR2 ANQGSEA. J was trimmed by 3 bases and V by 4 bases; bases with no gene match: 4.

The sample holds a few counts of this clonotype. The chain couples TRBV12-5 to TRBJ2-1; 8 nucleotides align to TRBD1. The J segment lost 3 bases and the V segment lost 3 bases, leaving 10 bases of the junction unmatched. CDR3 length equals 17 residues. In germline, CDR1 is LGHNT, CDR2 FRNRAP. CDR3 sequence: CASGLGKTGGIYNEQFF. CDR3 nucleotide sequence: TGTGCTAGTGGTTTAGGCAAAACAGGGGGAATCTACAATGAGCAGTTCTTC.

The chain has TRBV7-8 and TRBJ2-3; TRBD2 matches at 13 bases. The CDR3 loop spans 19 amino acids. Germline V lookup: CDR1 SGHVS, CDR2 FQNEAQ. V was pared by 5 bases and J by 3 bases, with 14 bases of the junction left unmatched. The DNA for the CDR3 is TGTGCCAGCAGCCTCCGGGGACTAGCGGGGCCCGGGGGTACAGATACGCAGTATTTT. It translates to CASSLRGLAGPGGTDTQYF.

The chain has TRBV4-2 and TRBJ2-1; TRBD2 agrees at 11 bases. V shed 1 base, J shed 1 base, and the junction held 9 bases outside the gene matches. The CDR3 totals 19 residues. Germline-derived CDR1 and CDR2 are LGHNA and YNFKEQ. In nucleotides, the CDR3 is TGTGCCAGCAGCCAAGCGGATAGCGGGGGGGCAGGGTCCTACAATGAGCAGTTCTTC. It yields the protein CASSQADSGGAGSYNEQFF.

The chain employs TRBV10-3 and TRBJ2-3, with TRBD1 matching over 12 bases. The CDR3 has 16 amino acids. V dropped 8 bases and J dropped 5; count of bases not matched to a gene: 11. CDR1 and CDR2 (germline): ENHRY, SYGVKD. The CDR3 loop is CAISVGDRGRGDTQYF. The CDR3 coding sequence is TGTGCCATCTCGGTTGGGGACAGGGGGCGCGGAGATACGCAGTATTTT.

This clonotype was counted only a few times. The chain uses TRBV25-1 and TRBJ2-2, with TRBD1 matching 9 bases. The germline V gene encodes CDR1 MGHDK and CDR2 SYGVNS. The CDR3 loop spans 14 amino acids. The V and J ends lost 7 bases and 3 bases, in that order; junction bases with no gene match: 3. The CDR3 nucleotides read TGTGCCAGCACGGGACAGGGATACACCGGGGAGCTGTTTTTT. Its translation is CASTGQGYTGELFF. The complete variable domain, with remaining parts taken from reference TRBV25-1 and TRBJ2-2, reads EADIYQTPRYLVIGTGKKITLECSQTMGHDKMYWYQQDPGMELHLIHYSYGVNSTEKGDLSSESTVSRIRTEHFPLTLESARPSHTSQYLCASTGQGYTGELFFGEGSRLTVL.

The gene calls are TRBV7-3 and TRBJ2-2; D not resolved. Trimming pared 6 bases from V and 1 base from J, leaving 15 bases between. Germline CDR1 SGHTA, CDR2 FQGTGA. CDR3 length: 16 residues. In DNA, the CDR3 is TGTGCCAGCAGTACTCAGCCTTCCATGAACACCGGGGAGCTGTTTTTT. Protein sequence: CASSTQPSMNTGELFF.

J is TRBJ2-7 and V is TRBV20-1; 10 bases agree with TRBD1. V trimming: 6 bases; J trimming: 2 bases; junction bases outside the gene matches: 7. Germline V CDR1 and CDR2: DFQATT, SNEGSKA (reference sequence). This CDR3 region has 14 residues. The CDR3 sequence: CSATRDRGTYEQYF. DNA of the CDR3: TGCAGTGCGACCCGGGACAGGGGCACCTACGAGCAGTACTTC.

This clonotype was picked up many times. The rearrangement links TRBV5-1 to TRBJ2-1; no definite D call. V was trimmed by 0 bases and J by 0 bases, leaving 7 bases between them. This CDR3 is 15 amino acids long. Germline CDR1 SGHRS, CDR2 YFSETQ. CDR3 nucleotide sequence: TGCGCCAGCAGCTTGGGAAGCTTCTCCTACAATGAGCAGTTCTTC. Its translation: CASSLGSFSYNEQFF.

This sequence joins TRBV3-1 and TRBJ2-3; possible D gene TRBD2, 5 bases. The CDR3 loop spans 14 amino acids. The V gene's germline CDR1 is LGHDT and CDR2 YNNKEL (reference sequence). V gave up 4 bases and J gave up 4 bases, with 12 bases separating them. CDR3 loop: CASSRLASADTQYF. The DNA of the CDR3 is TGTGCCAGCAGCCGCCTAGCAAGCGCAGATACGCAGTATTTT.

The rearrangement uses TRBV6-2 or TRBV6-3 and TRBJ2-3; D not certain. Trimming stripped 0 bases from V and 1 base from J, with 11 bases between. The germline V gene encodes CDR1 MNHEY and CDR2 SVGEGT. The CDR3 loop spans 16 amino acids. The CDR3 DNA is TGTGCCAGCAGTTACTCGACCGGGCCTGGCACAGATACGCAGTATTTT. It is translated as CASSYSTGPGTDTQYF.

In this sample, this clonotype turned up a few times. The genes are TRBV6-1 and TRBJ1-2; no firm D call. The CDR3 spans 13 residues. Germline V lookup: CDR1 MNHNS, CDR2 SASEGT. The V end lost 4 bases, the J end lost 2 bases, and 8 bases lay between the germline ends. The CDR3 DNA follows: TGTGCCAGCAGTGCGGCATTCAACTATGGCTACACCTTC. It specifies CASSAAFNYGYTF.

The V and J genes are TRBV5-1 and TRBJ2-3; 7 bases match TRBD2. Germline values: CDR1 SGHRS, CDR2 YFSETQ. CDR3 length: 15 amino acids. Trimming cost V 1 base and J 9 bases; bases outside gene matches: 11. The CDR3 DNA sequence: TGCGCCAGCAGCTTGACGAGCGGGGTCAAGCAGACGCAGTATTTT. Its protein product is CASSLTSGVKQTQYF. The full variable domain, its missing parts supplied by reference TRBV5-1 and TRBJ2-3, is KAGVTQTPRYLIKTRGQQVTLSCSPISGHRSVSWYQQTPGQGLQFLFEYFSETQRNKGNFPGRFSGRQFSNSRSEMNVSTLELGDSALYLCASSLTSGVKQTQYFGPGTRLTVL.

This CDR3 is CSATGGGQGFDGYTF. Written as DNA, the CDR3 is TGCAGTGCAACGGGGGGGGGACAGGGTTTTGATGGCTACACCTTC. This chain links TRBV20-1 with TRBJ1-2; 9 bases align to TRBD1. The CDR3 is made up of 15 amino acids. Per germline, CDR1 DFQATT and CDR2 SNEGSKA (reference sequence). The V gene end was trimmed by 6 bases and the J gene end by 6 bases; junction bases not matched to a gene: 14.

Ten or more counts support this clonotype. CDR3 sequence reads: CASSLAGEQFF. In DNA, the CDR3 is TGTGCCAGCAGCTTAGCCGGTGAGCAGTTCTTC. The chain is built from TRBV7-2 and TRBJ2-1; no definite D call. The CDR3 is made up of 11 amino acids. The germline CDR1 and CDR2 sequences are SGHTA and FQGNSA. With 0 bases removed from V and 9 bases from J, the gap between germline ends came to 3 bases.

A few counts support this clonotype. The chain uses TRBV7-2 and TRBJ2-3, with D possibly matching TRBD2 (5 bases). The CDR3 runs to 14 residues. CDR1 is SGHTA, CDR2 FQGNSA, per germline. V was cut by 5 bases and J by 4 bases, with 13 bases left in between. The CDR3 loop is CASSPWTGADTQYF. The CDR3 nucleotides are TGTGCCAGCAGCCCTTGGACTGGGGCAGATACGCAGTATTTT. Combining the CDR3 with reference TRBV7-2 and TRBJ2-3 gives the whole variable domain GAGVSQSPSNKVTEKGKDVELRCDPISGHTALYWYRQSLGQGLEFLIYFQGNSAPDKSGLPSDRFSAERTGGSVSTLTIQRTQQEDSAVYLCASSPWTGADTQYFGPGTRLTVL.

Details on this clonotype: A read error may be the cause here, since a much bigger clone is one base away. The rearrangement links TRBV5-1 to TRBJ2-3, with a tentative D call TRBD1 (5 bases). The CDR3 extends over 14 amino acids. Per germline, CDR1 SGHRS and CDR2 YFSETQ. This CDR3 is CASSGWTSTDTHYF. For the CDR3, the DNA is TGCGCCAGCAGCGGATGGACAAGCACAGATACGCATTATTTT.

V is TRBV11-2 and J is TRBJ2-7; TRBD2 aligns across 10 bases. The germline CDR1 and CDR2 sequences are SGHAT and FQNNGV. This CDR3 region has 18 residues. Trimming at V came to 1 base and at J to 2 bases, leaving 11 bases not matched to a gene. CDR3 protein: CASSLGGTGLASTYEQYF. The CDR3 coding sequence is TGTGCCAGCAGCTTAGGTGGGACGGGACTAGCGTCAACCTACGAGCAGTACTTC.

The chain is built from TRBV2 and TRBJ2-1; maybe TRBD2 (6 bases). The CDR3 extends over 16 amino acids. V was shortened by 3 bases and J by 7 bases, with 19 bases between the two germline ends. CDR1 is SNHLY and CDR2 is FYNNEI in the germline V gene. The CDR3 is CASSENPLGGSNEQFF. The CDR3 nucleotides read TGTGCCAGCAGTGAGAACCCCCTCGGGGGTTCAAATGAGCAGTTCTTC.

V usage is TRBV4-3 and J usage is TRBJ2-5, with D possibly being TRBD1 or TRBD2 (7 bases each). CDR1 is LGHNA and CDR2 is YSLEER in the germline V gene. The length of the CDR3 is 15 residues. Between the trimmed V and J ends, which lost 0 bases and 7 bases, there was a span of 15 bases. The CDR3 nucleotides read TGCGCCAGCAGCCAAGAGGGAGGGGGCCTCGGGACCCAGTACTTC. Its protein product is CASSQEGGGLGTQYF.

Turning to this clonotype: A much bigger clone sits one base away, suggesting this may be a read error. Here the CDR3 DNA reads TGCAGCGTTGAAGGCAGGGGCTACGATCAGTACTTC. Protein product: CSVEGRGYDQYF. The chain employs TRBV29-1 and TRBJ2-7; D is perhaps TRBD1 (6 bases). The germline gives CDR1 SQVTM, CDR2 ANQGSEA. The CDR3 totals 12 residues.

This clonotype turned up a few times. The chain links TRBV5-4 to TRBJ2-3; TRBD1 agrees at 7 bases. The germline V gene has CDR1 SGHNT and CDR2 YYREEE (reference sequence). The CDR3 consists of 14 residues. With V trimmed by 5 bases and J by 6 bases, 9 bases remained unmatched. The CDR3 loop is CASRSRGPSDTQYF. CDR3 in DNA: TGTGCCAGCAGGTCGAGGGGGCCTTCGGATACGCAGTATTTT.

J is TRBJ2-1 and V is TRBV11-2, with TRBD1 matching over 7 bases. Per the germline V gene, CDR1 is SGHAT and CDR2 is FQNNGV. The length of the CDR3 is 15 residues. V trimming: 6 bases; J trimming: 4 bases; junction bases outside the gene matches: 9. This CDR3 is CASRQTGTAYNEQFF. The CDR3 DNA is TGTGCCAGCAGGCAGACGGGGACAGCATACAATGAGCAGTTCTTC.

This clonotype was found a few times. This rearrangement joins TRBV29-1 to TRBJ2-7; tentative D call: TRBD1 (7 bases). Looked up from germline, CDR1 is SQVTM and CDR2 is ANQGSEA. The CDR3 is 13 residues long. Trimming shortened V by 4 bases and J by 5 bases, and 15 bases separated the two germline ends. As DNA, the CDR3 is TGCAGCGTTGTGAGACAGGGAGGTAACGAGCAGTACTTC. Protein product: CSVVRQGGNEQYF.

This clonotype showed up just a few times. This sequence joins TRBV3-1 and TRBJ2-7; D ambiguous. Germline V gene sequence: CDR1 LGHDT, CDR2 YNNKEL (reference sequence). The CDR3 has 15 residues. The ends were cut back, 2 bases at V and 6 bases at J, with 17 bases in the middle. CDR3 DNA: TGTGCCAGCAGCCAATGGGTTTCTCCCCCCAGCGAGCAGTACTTC. This gives the protein CASSQWVSPPSEQYF.

The chain is built from TRBV3-1 and TRBJ2-3, with D possibly being TRBD1 (5 bases). The germline CDR1 and CDR2 sequences are LGHDT and YNNKEL (reference sequence). The V and J ends lost 3 bases and 12 bases respectively, with 13 bases between them. The CDR3 covers 12 residues. CDR3 bases: TGTGCCAGCAGCCAGGACAAGGCAAGTCAGTATTTT. It translates to CASSQDKASQYF.